This TCR beta chain was sequenced in a study of beta chain features in type 1 diabetes (dated by TCRdb to the late 2010s). Notes on the research overall: Patients and healthy donors did not differ in mean age, gender distribution, total cell number or subset yield. A total of roughly 100 million sorted cells were examined across all samples, and a strong correlation was observed between cell number per subset and RNA yield. The study compared TCRB repertoires of sorted circulating CD4+ T cell subsets between recently diagnosed type 1 diabetes patients and matched healthy donors. Regulatory and stem cell-like memory subsets were isolated from only 8 patients and 8 healthy donors, whereas naive and central memory subsets came from all 30 or so donors. Paper-wide results and their limitations: Because cDNA was sequenced instead of genomic DNA, activated cells with high expression could be over-represented, although the groups did not differ in activation or CD3 levels. Shorter templates might be favored by PCR, yet because patient and control samples were amplified and corrected together, any such skew would affect both groups equally. Patients with type 1 diabetes made fewer insertions and deleted more nucleotides at VDJ recombination sites, implying thymic rearrangement abnormalities. Because small numbers of individuals were included in the HLA sub-analyses, any influence of HLA type on TCRB rearrangement was left unresolved. Naive, central memory and regulatory TCRB repertoires appeared more similar among patients than among healthy donors. Type 1 diabetes patients showed a moderate but significant shortening of TCRB CDR3 length in all four CD4+ subsets.

V loses 1 base of germline sequence and J loses 7 bases, and the interval between the two ends is 10 bases. The cysteine opens and the phenylalanine closes a CDR3 of 13 amino acids. This entry keeps only the CDR3 DNA: 39 bases, framed from base 1. Based on the germline V gene, the CDR1 and CDR2 sequences are SGHAT and FQNNGV. Turning to this clone: There is no known antigen for this receptor. The input lacks base qualities; no much larger clone sits a single base away.

The High Capacity cDNA Reverse Transcription Kit was used to reverse transcribe all of the isolated RNA, meaning that expressed TCRB transcripts were what got sequenced. Naive, central memory and regulatory T cell samples underwent deep immunoSEQ sequencing, averaging around 3.7 million total reads per sample. Sorted cells were lysed in RLT buffer and RNA was extracted with DNase-treated RNeasy Micro or Mini kits, depending on cell number. To prevent cross-contamination, each cell subset was processed individually, whereas patient and healthy donor samples were processed jointly. TCRB sequences were amplified from cDNA with the immunoSEQ multiplex PCR, producing 87-bp fragments spanning the CDR3 region. The amplicons were sequenced using the Illumina HiSeq platform. The published analysis was carried out like this. Synthetic template baselines were used to correct PCR bias computationally, reads within Hamming distance 2 were collapsed, and singletons that could not be merged were discarded. Reads were aligned to IMGT to assign V, D and J genes, CDR3 length, and insertions or deletions at six rearrangement sites. Within each subset, clonotype counts were normalized to the number of sorted cells before true diversity and Gini coefficients were calculated with the tcR R package. The overlap coefficient, calculated on TCRB nucleotide sequences, was used to measure repertoire sharing. Out-of-frame TCRB sequences from naive cells were analyzed as a proxy for the pre-selection repertoire. TCRdb limited this immuneACCESS table to in-frame rearrangements with V and J called. A share of clones is missing; checked studies link under half to unresolved V genes, and the rest is unexplained. V and J calls and clone size come straight from that table; D and trimming were deduced from the DNA. This sample is represented by more than 250,000 clones; 20% of them were singletons. Jointly, the top ten make up 0.028% of the sample.

Each donor gave one peripheral blood draw, averaging roughly 100 mL, which was collected into heparinised tubes. Naive, central memory, regulatory and stem cell-like memory CD4+ T cells were sorted on a BD FACSAria II using a panel including CD45RO, CCR7, CD25, CD127, CD95 and CD27. Purity was above 95% for every sorted population. PBMCs were separated immediately by Lymphoprep density gradient centrifugation and were stained directly, without being cultured. Samples were stained and sorted in pairs, with one healthy donor and one patient per experiment, so that batch effects were minimized. The sample taken for sequencing was naive CD4+ T cells from blood. The cell subset or site label on this specimen signifies: true naive CD4+ T cells. This clonotype was sampled from a woman aged 40 to 50 with type 1 diabetes. This sequence uses TRBV11-2 and TRBJ1-1; confidence is insufficient to name the D gene. The CDR3 amino acid sequence is: CASSLAYRVEAFF. The sequenced DNA is TGTGCCAGCAGCTTAGCTTATCGGGTTGAAGCTTTCTTT.